This TCR beta chain originates from a study of cytomegalovirus exposure and HLA in healthy donors. With regard to this clone: Its target is unknown.

The primer mix had 60 Vbeta and 13 Jbeta primers. Profiling relied on immunoSEQ multiplex PCR, and the TCRdb table lists in-frame clones only, not all of them. This sample has 46,000 or so clones; roughly 64% occur once, and the top ten carry around 12%. General observations from the study: TCR beta sequences numbering some 17,000 were associated with HLA alleles at 0.05 false discovery rate in a later analysis.

This receptor was obtained from a man aged 55 to 69 in good health and CMV-seropositive. Specimen: PBMCs.

The CDR3 sequence is CASSLDSSGNTIYF. Here the CDR3 DNA reads TGTGCCAGCAGCTTGGACTCCTCTGGAAACACCATATATTTT. This chain links TRBV11-3 with TRBJ1-3; D is uncertain. Per germline, CDR1 SGHNT and CDR2 YENEEA. The CDR3 extends over 14 amino acids. The germline V and J ends were trimmed by 3 bases and 0 bases, with 6 bases remaining between them.